The entry below gives a single T cell receptor (beta chain) sequence along with its context. These data come from a study of blood T cell repertoires in COVID-19. The V end lost 9 bases, the J end lost 0 bases, and 10 bases lay between the germline ends. There are 13 residues in the CDR3. CDR1 is SNHLY and CDR2 is FYNNEI in the germline V gene. The data were produced by immunoSEQ multiplex PCR, yet TCRdb's version contains in-frame clones alone and is incomplete. The data show about 230,000 clones, approximately 84% seen once. The sample comprised peripheral blood. This clonotype was obtained from a man aged 45-65 years with COVID-19, enrolled during active disease. J is TRBJ2-3 and V is TRBV2; possible D gene TRBD1, 5 bases. CDR3 in amino acids: CASQDTSTDTQYF. The DNA of the CDR3 is TGTGCCAGTCAGGACACCAGCACAGATACGCAGTATTTT.